This TCR beta chain originates from a study of cytomegalovirus exposure and HLA in healthy donors. Study as a whole: A prior study identified 100 million to 130 million unique TCR beta sequences from 180 million or so T cells. From donors who were HLA-typed, an early data release held 65 million to 85 million unique TCRs.

Per germline, CDR1 LNHNV and CDR2 YYDKDF (reference sequence). Trimming cost V 8 bases and J 7 bases, with 9 bases left between them. This CDR3 has 11 residues. Use of 60 Vbeta and 13 Jbeta primers characterized the PCR. Here immunoSEQ multiplex PCR was the method, and the copy in TCRdb shows in-frame clones only, minus some. In the table there are around 190,000 clones, about 83% of which are singletons. This clone was found once. As yet, its antigen is unknown. Study observations and caveats: It was only CMV serostatus that was available as immune exposure information. Overall, approximately 150 TCR beta chains were annotated as cytomegalovirus-associated.

Sequencing was performed on PBMCs. The receptor's source is a female donor in good health and CMV-seronegative. The V gene is TRBV15, the J gene TRBJ2-1; D unclear. The CDR3 loop is CATGPTNEQFF. The CDR3 bases are TGTGCCACCGGGCCCACGAATGAGCAGTTCTTC.